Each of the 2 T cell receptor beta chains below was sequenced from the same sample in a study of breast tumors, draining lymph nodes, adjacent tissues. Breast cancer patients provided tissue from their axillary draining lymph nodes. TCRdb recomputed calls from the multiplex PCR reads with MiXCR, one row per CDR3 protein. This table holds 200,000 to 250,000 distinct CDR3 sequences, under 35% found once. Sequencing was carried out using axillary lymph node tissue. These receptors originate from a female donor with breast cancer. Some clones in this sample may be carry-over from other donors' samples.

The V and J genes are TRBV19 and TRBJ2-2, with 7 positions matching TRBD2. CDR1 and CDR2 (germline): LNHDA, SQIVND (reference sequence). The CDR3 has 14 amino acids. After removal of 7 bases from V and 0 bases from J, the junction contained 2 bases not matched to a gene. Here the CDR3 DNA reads TGTGCCAGTAACAGCGGGGCGAACACCGGGGAGCTGTTTTTT. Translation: CASNSGANTGELFF. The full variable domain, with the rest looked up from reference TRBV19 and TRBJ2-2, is DGGITQSPKYLFRKEGQNVTLSCEQNLNHDAMYWYRQDPGQGLRLIYYSQIVNDFQKGDIAEGYSVSREKKESFPLTVTSAQKNPTAFYLCASNSGANTGELFFGEGSRLTVL.

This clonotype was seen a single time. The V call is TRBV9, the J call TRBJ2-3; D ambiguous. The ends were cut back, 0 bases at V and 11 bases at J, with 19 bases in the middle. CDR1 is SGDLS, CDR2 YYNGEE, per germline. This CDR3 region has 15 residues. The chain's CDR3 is CASSVGRKAHNEQYF. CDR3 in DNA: TGTGCCAGCAGCGTAGGGCGGAAGGCCCACAATGAGCAGTATTTT.